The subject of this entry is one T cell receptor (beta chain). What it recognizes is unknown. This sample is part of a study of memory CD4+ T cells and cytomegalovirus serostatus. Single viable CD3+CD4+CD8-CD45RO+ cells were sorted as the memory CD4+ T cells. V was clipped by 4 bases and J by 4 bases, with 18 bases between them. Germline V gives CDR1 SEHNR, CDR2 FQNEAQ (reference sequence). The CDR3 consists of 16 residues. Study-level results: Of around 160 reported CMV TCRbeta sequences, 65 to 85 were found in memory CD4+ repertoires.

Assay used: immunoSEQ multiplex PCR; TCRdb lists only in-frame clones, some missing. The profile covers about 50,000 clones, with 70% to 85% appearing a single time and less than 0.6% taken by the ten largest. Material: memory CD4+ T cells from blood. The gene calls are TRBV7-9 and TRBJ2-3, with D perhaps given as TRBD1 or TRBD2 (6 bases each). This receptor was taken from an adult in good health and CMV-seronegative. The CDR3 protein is CASSSTVLGGPDTQYF. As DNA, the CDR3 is TGTGCCAGCAGCTCCACTGTTTTGGGGGGCCCAGATACGCAGTATTTT.